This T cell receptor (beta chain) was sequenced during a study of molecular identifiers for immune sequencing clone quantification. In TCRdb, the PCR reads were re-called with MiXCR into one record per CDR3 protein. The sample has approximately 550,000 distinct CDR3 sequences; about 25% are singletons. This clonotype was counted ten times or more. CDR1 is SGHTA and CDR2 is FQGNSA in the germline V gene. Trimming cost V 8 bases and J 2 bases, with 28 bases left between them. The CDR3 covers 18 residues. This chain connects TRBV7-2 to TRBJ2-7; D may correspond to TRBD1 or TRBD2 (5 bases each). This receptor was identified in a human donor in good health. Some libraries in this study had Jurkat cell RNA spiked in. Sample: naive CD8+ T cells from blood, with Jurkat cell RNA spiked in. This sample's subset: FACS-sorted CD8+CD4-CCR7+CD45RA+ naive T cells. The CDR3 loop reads CASRSGLGESQGPYEQYF. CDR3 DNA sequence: TGTGCCAGCCGGTCCGGGTTGGGGGAGTCGCAGGGCCCCTACGAGCAGTACTTC.